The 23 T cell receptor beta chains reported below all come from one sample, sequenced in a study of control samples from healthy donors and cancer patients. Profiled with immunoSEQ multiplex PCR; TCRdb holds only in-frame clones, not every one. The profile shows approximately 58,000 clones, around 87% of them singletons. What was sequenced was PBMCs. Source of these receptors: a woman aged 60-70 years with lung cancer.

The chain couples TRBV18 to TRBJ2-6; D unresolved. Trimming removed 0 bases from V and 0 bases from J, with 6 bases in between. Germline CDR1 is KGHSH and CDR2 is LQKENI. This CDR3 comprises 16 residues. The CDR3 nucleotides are TGTGCCAGCTCACCACCGTGGGGCTCTGGGGCCAACGTCCTGACTTTC. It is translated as CASSPPWGSGANVLTF.

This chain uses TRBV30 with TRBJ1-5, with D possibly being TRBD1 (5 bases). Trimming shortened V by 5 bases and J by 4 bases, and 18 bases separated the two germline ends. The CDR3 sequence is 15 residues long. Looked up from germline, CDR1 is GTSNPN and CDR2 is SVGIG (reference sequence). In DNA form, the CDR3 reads TGTGCCTGGGCGGCCAGGGCAGGAATTAATCAGCCCCAGCATTTT. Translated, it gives CAWAARAGINQPQHF.

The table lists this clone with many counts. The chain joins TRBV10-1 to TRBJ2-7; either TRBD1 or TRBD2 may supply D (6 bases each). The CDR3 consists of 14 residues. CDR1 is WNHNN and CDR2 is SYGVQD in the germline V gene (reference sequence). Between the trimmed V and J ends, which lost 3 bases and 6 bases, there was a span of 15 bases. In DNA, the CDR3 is TGCGCCAGCAGTGAAACAGGGAGGTTCACCGAGCAGTACTTC. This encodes CASSETGRFTEQYF.

As DNA, the CDR3 is TGTGCCAGCTCGCCGGAGCAGGGTGCTGGAAACACCATATATTTT. Its protein is CASSPEQGAGNTIYF. This chain uses TRBV18 with TRBJ1-3, with D perhaps matching TRBD1 (5 bases). Looked up from germline, CDR1 is KGHSH and CDR2 is LQKENI. CDR3 length: 15 amino acids. Trimming left V 6 bases short and J 2 bases short, with 14 bases between.

The CDR3 spells CATPAGTGPYSNQPQHF. In nucleotides, the CDR3 is TGTGCCACTCCAGCCGGGACAGGGCCGTATAGCAATCAGCCCCAGCATTTT. The chain couples TRBV7-9 to TRBJ1-5; 9 bases match TRBD1. Germline values: CDR1 SEHNR, CDR2 FQNEAQ (reference sequence). With 10 bases clipped from V and 0 bases from J, the junction kept 13 bases outside the gene matches. This CDR3 has 17 residues.

The CDR3 sequence: CASSGQGKETQYF. CDR3 bases: TGTGCCAGCAGCGGACAGGGGAAAGAGACCCAGTACTTC. The chain couples TRBV11-2 to TRBJ2-5; 9 nucleotides agree with TRBD1. The V gene end was trimmed by 5 bases and the J gene end by 3 bases; junction bases not matched to a gene: 1. CDR3 length: 13 residues. Germline V gene sequence: CDR1 SGHAT, CDR2 FQNNGV.

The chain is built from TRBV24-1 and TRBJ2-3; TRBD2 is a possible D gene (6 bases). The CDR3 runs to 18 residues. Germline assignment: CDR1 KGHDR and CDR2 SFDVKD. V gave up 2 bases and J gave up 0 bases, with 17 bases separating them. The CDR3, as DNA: TGTGCCACCAGTGATTATCGGCCAGGTCGGGGGAGCACAGATACGCAGTATTTT. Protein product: CATSDYRPGRGSTDTQYF.

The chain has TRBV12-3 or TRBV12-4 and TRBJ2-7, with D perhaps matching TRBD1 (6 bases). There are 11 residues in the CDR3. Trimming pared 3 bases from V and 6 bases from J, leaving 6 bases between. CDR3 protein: CASSFRGEQYF. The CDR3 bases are TGTGCCAGCAGTTTCAGGGGCGAGCAGTACTTC.

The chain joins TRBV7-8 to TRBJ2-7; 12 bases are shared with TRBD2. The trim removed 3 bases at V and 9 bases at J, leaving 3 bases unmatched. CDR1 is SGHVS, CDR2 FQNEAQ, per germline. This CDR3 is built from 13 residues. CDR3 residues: CASSLGTSGLQYF. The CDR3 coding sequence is TGTGCCAGCAGCTTGGGGACTAGCGGGCTGCAGTACTTC.

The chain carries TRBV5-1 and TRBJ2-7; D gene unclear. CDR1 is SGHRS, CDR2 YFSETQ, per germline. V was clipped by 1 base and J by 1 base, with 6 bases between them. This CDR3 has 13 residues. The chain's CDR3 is CASSLSPSYEQYF. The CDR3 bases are TGCGCCAGCAGCTTGAGTCCATCCTACGAGCAGTACTTC.

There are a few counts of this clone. The CDR3 DNA reads TGTGCCAGCAGAGACAGGTTGGATTCACCCCTCCACTTT. Translation: CASRDRLDSPLHF. The chain uses TRBV28 and TRBJ1-6, with a possible D match to TRBD1 (6 bases). The CDR3 consists of 13 residues. The V gene lost 6 bases and the J gene lost 8 bases, with 11 bases spanning the gap. Germline values: CDR1 MDHEN, CDR2 SYDVKM.

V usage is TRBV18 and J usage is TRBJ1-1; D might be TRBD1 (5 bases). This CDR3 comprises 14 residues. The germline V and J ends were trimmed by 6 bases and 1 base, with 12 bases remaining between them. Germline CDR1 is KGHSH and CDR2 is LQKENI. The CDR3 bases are TGTGCCAGCTCCCCTATGACAGAGAACACTGAAGCTTTCTTT. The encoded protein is CASSPMTENTEAFF.

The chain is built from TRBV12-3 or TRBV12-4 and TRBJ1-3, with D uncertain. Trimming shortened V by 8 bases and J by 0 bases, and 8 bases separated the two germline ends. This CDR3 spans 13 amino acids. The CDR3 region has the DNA TGTGCCAGCGGACTGATCTCTGGAAACACCATATATTTT. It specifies CASGLISGNTIYF.

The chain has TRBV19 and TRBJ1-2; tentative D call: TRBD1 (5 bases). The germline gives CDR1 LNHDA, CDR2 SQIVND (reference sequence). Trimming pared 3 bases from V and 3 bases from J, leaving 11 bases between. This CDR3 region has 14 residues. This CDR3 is CASSISGQDYGYTF. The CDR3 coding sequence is TGTGCCAGTAGTATTTCAGGGCAAGACTATGGCTACACCTTC.

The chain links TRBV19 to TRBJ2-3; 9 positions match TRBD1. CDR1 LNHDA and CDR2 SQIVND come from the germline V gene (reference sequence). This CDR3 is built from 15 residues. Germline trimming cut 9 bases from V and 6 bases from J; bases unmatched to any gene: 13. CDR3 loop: CASQEQQGAPDTQYF. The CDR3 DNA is TGTGCCAGCCAAGAACAACAGGGGGCTCCCGATACGCAGTATTTT.

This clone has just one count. CDR3 loop: CASGDRSEKLFF. The DNA of the CDR3 is TGTGCCAGCGGCGACAGATCTGAAAAACTGTTTTTT. This chain connects TRBV7-9 to TRBJ1-4; perhaps TRBD1 as D (5 bases). Germline-derived CDR1 and CDR2 are SEHNR and FQNEAQ (reference sequence). Deletions cut 8 bases from V and 7 bases from J, with 11 bases between. The CDR3 is 12 residues long.

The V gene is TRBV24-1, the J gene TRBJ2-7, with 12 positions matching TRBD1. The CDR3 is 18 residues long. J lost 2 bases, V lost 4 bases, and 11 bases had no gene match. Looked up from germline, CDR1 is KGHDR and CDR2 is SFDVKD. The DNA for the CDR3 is TGTGCCACCAGTGACCCCCGGGGACAGGGGGCTTGTCCCTACGAGCAGTACTTC. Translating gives CATSDPRGQGACPYEQYF.

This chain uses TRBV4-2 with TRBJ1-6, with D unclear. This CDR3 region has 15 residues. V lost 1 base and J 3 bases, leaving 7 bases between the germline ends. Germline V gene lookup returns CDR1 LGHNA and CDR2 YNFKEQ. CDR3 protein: CASSQGNSYNSPLHF. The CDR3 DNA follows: TGTGCCAGCAGCCAAGGCAACAGCTATAATTCACCCCTCCACTTT.

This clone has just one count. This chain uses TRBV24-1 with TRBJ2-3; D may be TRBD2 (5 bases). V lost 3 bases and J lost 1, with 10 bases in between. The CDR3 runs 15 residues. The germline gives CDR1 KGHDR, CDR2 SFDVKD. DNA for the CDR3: TGTGCCACCAGTGATCTTGAGGGAGGCACAGATACGCAGTATTTT. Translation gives CATSDLEGGTDTQYF.

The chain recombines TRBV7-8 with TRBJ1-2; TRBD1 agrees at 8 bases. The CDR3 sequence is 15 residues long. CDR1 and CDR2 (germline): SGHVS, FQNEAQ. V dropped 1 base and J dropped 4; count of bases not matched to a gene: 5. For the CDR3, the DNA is TGTGCCAGCAGCTTAGTTGGACAGGGCCTCTATGGCTACACCTTC. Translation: CASSLVGQGLYGYTF. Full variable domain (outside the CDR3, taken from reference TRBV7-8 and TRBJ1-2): GAGVSQSPRYKVAKRGQDVALRCDPISGHVSLFWYQQALGQGPEFLTYFQNEAQLDKSGLPSDRFFAERPEGSVSTLKIQRTQQEDSAVYLCASSLVGQGLYGYTFGSGTRLTVV.

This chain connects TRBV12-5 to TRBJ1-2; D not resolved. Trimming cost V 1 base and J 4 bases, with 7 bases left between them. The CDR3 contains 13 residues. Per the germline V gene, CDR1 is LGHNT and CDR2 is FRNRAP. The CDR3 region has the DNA TGTGCTAGTGGTTTGGGGCAGACCTATGGCTACACCTTC. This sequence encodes CASGLGQTYGYTF.

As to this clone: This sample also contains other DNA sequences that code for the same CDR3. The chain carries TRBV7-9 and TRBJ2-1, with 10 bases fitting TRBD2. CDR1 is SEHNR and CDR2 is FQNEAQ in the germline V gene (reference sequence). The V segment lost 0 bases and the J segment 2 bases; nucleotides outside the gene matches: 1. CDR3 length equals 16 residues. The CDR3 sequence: CASSLALAGTYNEQFF. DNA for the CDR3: TGTGCCAGCAGCTTAGCACTAGCGGGGACCTACAATGAGCAGTTCTTC.

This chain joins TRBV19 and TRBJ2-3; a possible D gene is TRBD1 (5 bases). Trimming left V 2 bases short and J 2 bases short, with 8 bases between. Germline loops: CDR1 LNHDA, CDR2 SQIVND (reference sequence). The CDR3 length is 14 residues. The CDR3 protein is CASSIMTDTDTQYF. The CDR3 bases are TGTGCCAGTAGTATAATGACAGACACAGATACGCAGTATTTT.